These 26 T cell receptor beta chains were sequenced from one sample in a study of blood T cell repertoires in COVID-19. The data were produced by immunoSEQ multiplex PCR, yet TCRdb's version contains in-frame clones alone and is incomplete. The table lists approximately 150,000 clones, about 88% of them singletons. What was sequenced was peripheral blood. These receptors were obtained from an elderly woman with acute or convalescent COVID-19.

This clone was counted between two and nine times. The J gene is TRBJ2-2, the V gene TRBV12-1; the D call TRBD2 from the table was never checked on the DNA. TRBV12-1 is a pseudogene. The CDR3 runs to 17 residues. The DNA for the CDR3 is TGTGCCAGCAGCTTAGGCGAGGGCCACAGTCTCGCCGGGGAGCTGTTTTTT. The encoded protein is CASSLGEGHSLAGELFF.

The chain recombines TRBV7-9 with TRBJ2-3; tentatively, D is TRBD2 (5 bases). The CDR3 covers 17 residues. V dropped 2 bases and J dropped 0 bases, with 15 bases sitting between them. Germline CDR1 reads SEHNR; CDR2 reads FQNEAQ (reference sequence). CDR3 protein: CASSLPLAPYSTDTQYF. The DNA for the CDR3 is TGTGCCAGCAGCTTACCCCTAGCCCCGTATAGCACAGATACGCAGTATTTT. Looking up the rest from reference TRBV7-9 and TRBJ2-3 gives the full variable domain: DTGVSQNPRHKITKRGQNVTFRCDPISEHNRLYWYRQTLGQGPEFLTYFQNEAQLEKSRLLSDRFSAERPKGSFSTLEIQRTEQGDSAMYLCASSLPLAPYSTDTQYFGPGTRLTVL.

The chain recombines TRBV5-4 with TRBJ2-1; TRBD2 matches at 15 bases. CDR1 SGHNT and CDR2 YYREEE come from the germline V gene (reference sequence). Losses at the gene ends were 4 bases for V and 12 bases for J; bases not matched to a gene: 8. This CDR3 spans 15 amino acids. The CDR3 bases are TGTGCCAGCAGCACCTGGACTAGCGGGGGGGACAGGCAGTTCTTC. As protein: CASSTWTSGGDRQFF.

This clone was seen more than once but under ten times. The J gene is TRBJ2-2, the V gene TRBV6-5; no clear D gene. The ends were cut back, 0 bases at V and 3 bases at J, with 8 bases in the middle. The V gene's germline CDR1 is MNHEY and CDR2 SVGAGI. The CDR3 is 15 amino acids. The CDR3 bases are TGTGCCAGCAGTTACTCGGGCTTCGACACCGGGGAGCTGTTTTTT. Protein sequence: CASSYSGFDTGELFF.

The chain employs TRBV2 and TRBJ1-1; tentative D call: TRBD1 (5 bases). The CDR3 is made up of 12 amino acids. The V gene lost 6 bases and the J gene lost 1 base, with 6 bases spanning the gap. Germline CDR1 and CDR2: SNHLY and FYNNEI. The CDR3 nucleotides are TGTGCCAGCAGGACAGCGAACACTGAAGCTTTCTTT. This sequence encodes CASRTANTEAFF. The variable domain in full, with the rest retrieved from reference TRBV2 and TRBJ1-1, is EPEVTQTPSHQVTQMGQEVILRCVPISNHLYFYWYRQILGQKVEFLVSFYNNEISEKSEIFDDQFSVERPDGSNFTLKIRSTKLEDSAMYFCASRTANTEAFFGQGTRLTVV.

CDR3 bases: TGCGCCAGCAGCTTCGGACAGTTTAACTCCTACAATGAGCAGTTCTTC. Amino acid sequence: CASSFGQFNSYNEQFF. The chain recombines TRBV5-1 with TRBJ2-1; the D gene is possibly TRBD1 (6 bases). The V end lost 2 bases, the J end lost 0 bases, and 12 bases lay between the germline ends. The CDR3 loop spans 16 amino acids. Germline CDR1 is SGHRS and CDR2 is YFSETQ.

The chain uses TRBV6-5 and TRBJ1-2, with unresolved D. The CDR3 totals 15 residues. The V gene lost 4 bases and the J gene lost 7 bases, with 19 bases spanning the gap. Germline V gene data show CDR1 as MNHEY and CDR2 as SVGAGI. CDR3 amino acids: CASSSLQVLMGGYTF. In nucleotides, the CDR3 is TGTGCCAGCAGTTCCCTCCAGGTTCTAATGGGTGGCTACACCTTC.

This clone was recorded once. The chain has TRBV5-6 and TRBJ2-3; 7 nucleotides align to TRBD2. Losses at the gene ends were 2 bases for V and 4 bases for J; bases not matched to a gene: 4. CDR1 is SGHDT and CDR2 is YYEEEE in the germline V gene. There are 14 residues in the CDR3. The CDR3 is CASSLPGGPDTQYF. CDR3 coding DNA: TGTGCCAGCAGCTTACCGGGAGGTCCAGATACGCAGTATTTT.

V is TRBV2 and J is TRBJ1-4; a weak D match, TRBD1 (5 bases). The germline gives CDR1 SNHLY, CDR2 FYNNEI. The CDR3 contains 12 residues. V was trimmed by 9 bases and J by 5 bases, leaving 10 bases between them. In DNA form, the CDR3 reads TGTGCCAGTGACAGACCGAATGAAAAACTGTTTTTT. This translates into CASDRPNEKLFF.

A few counts support this clone. The chain recombines TRBV19 with TRBJ1-4, with 8 nucleotides matching TRBD1. The V gene end was trimmed by 5 bases and the J gene end by 10 bases; junction bases not matched to a gene: 0. Germline V gene data show CDR1 as LNHDA and CDR2 as SQIVND (reference sequence). The CDR3 length is 11 residues. The CDR3 DNA follows: TGTGCCAGTAGTGACAGGGGAAAACTGTTTTTT. This codes for CASSDRGKLFF.

The J gene is TRBJ2-7, the V gene TRBV15; 7 bases agree with TRBD1. The CDR3 loop spans 15 amino acids. The junction had 7 bases not matched to a gene; V was cut back by 0 bases and J by 5 bases. The germline gives CDR1 LNHNV, CDR2 YYDKDF (reference sequence). This chain's CDR3 is CATSRDNRGSDEQYF. The CDR3 DNA reads as TGTGCCACCAGCAGAGATAACAGGGGTTCGGACGAGCAGTACTTC.

As DNA, the CDR3 is TGTGCCAGCAGCTTAGGGACAGAGAACACCGGGGAGCTGTTTTTT. Amino acid sequence: CASSLGTENTGELFF. V is TRBV11-2 and J is TRBJ2-2, with D possibly being TRBD1 (6 bases). The CDR3 is made up of 15 amino acids. CDR1 is SGHAT and CDR2 is FQNNGV in the germline V gene. Trimming left V 1 base short and J 1 base short, with 7 bases between.

This clone occurred a few times. The V call is TRBV11-2, the J call TRBJ2-2; D perhaps matches TRBD2 (5 bases). V lost 4 bases to trimming and J lost 8 bases, with 20 bases between them. The CDR3 has 16 residues. The germline CDR1 and CDR2 sequences are SGHAT and FQNNGV. CDR3 nucleotides: TGTGCCAGCAGCTCTAGCCAAGACTTGGTAGTAGGGGAGCTGTTTTTT. As protein: CASSSSQDLVVGELFF. The full variable domain, rest sourced from reference TRBV11-2 and TRBJ2-2, is EAGVAQSPRYKIIEKRQSVAFWCNPISGHATLYWYQQILGQGPKLLIQFQNNGVVDDSQLPKDRFSAERLKGVDSTLKIQPAKLEDSAVYLCASSSSQDLVVGELFFGEGSRLTVL.

CDR3 bases: TGTGCCATCAGTGAGTTACCGGGGGTAGGACTGTTTTTT. Its protein product is CAISELPGVGLFF. The chain is built from TRBV10-3 and TRBJ1-4; tentatively, D is TRBD1 (5 bases). The ends were cut back, 1 base at V and 13 bases at J, with 13 bases in the middle. Per germline, CDR1 ENHRY and CDR2 SYGVKD. The CDR3 has 13 amino acids.

This clone was recorded a few times. CDR3 DNA: TGTGCCAGCGCACAGGGGCCCGGGGAGCAGTTCTTC. Residues: CASAQGPGEQFF. This chain connects TRBV9 to TRBJ2-1; 7 positions agree with TRBD1. CDR3 length: 12 amino acids. Trimming took 7 bases from V and 10 from J; bases not matched to a gene: 8. Germline V gene lookup returns CDR1 SGDLS and CDR2 YYNGEE.

The rearrangement links TRBV6-2 or TRBV6-3 to TRBJ2-3, with 7 bases matching TRBD2. The CDR3 is made up of 16 amino acids. V dropped 2 bases and J dropped 2; count of bases not matched to a gene: 7. CDR1 is MNHEY, CDR2 SVGEGT, per germline. CDR3 amino acids: CASSYMAGEYTDTQYF. The CDR3 DNA reads as TGTGCCAGCAGTTACATGGCGGGAGAATACACAGATACGCAGTATTTT.

This clone was detected only once. The rearrangement links TRBV7-6 to TRBJ2-5; the match to TRBD1 covers 7 bases. Trimming cost V 7 bases and J 2 bases; bases outside gene matches: 4. This CDR3 region has 13 residues. Per the germline V gene, CDR1 is SGHVS and CDR2 is FNYEAQ. The CDR3 sequence: CASTGGLQETQYF. Here the CDR3 DNA reads TGTGCCAGCACAGGGGGTCTTCAAGAGACCCAGTACTTC.

V gene TRBV2 combines with J gene TRBJ2-3, with 8 bases matching TRBD2. This CDR3 has 15 residues. Germline V gives CDR1 SNHLY, CDR2 FYNNEI. V gave up 6 bases and J gave up 4 bases; unmatched junction bases: 9. The CDR3 bases are TGTGCCAGCAGCTCTACAAGACTAGCGTCAGATACGCAGTATTTT. Translating it yields CASSSTRLASDTQYF.

The CDR3 protein is CASSIDRGVSYEQYF. CDR3 bases: TGTGCCAGCAGCATCGACAGGGGGGTCTCCTACGAGCAGTACTTC. V is TRBV7-2 and J is TRBJ2-7; 9 bases match TRBD1. This CDR3 region has 15 residues. Germline CDR1 SGHTA, CDR2 FQGNSA. V was clipped by 5 bases and J by 0 bases; unmatched bases: 5.

The gene calls are TRBV6-4 and TRBJ1-6, with a possible D match to TRBD1 (6 bases). CDR1 is MRHNA and CDR2 is SNTAGT in the germline V gene. V lost 5 bases and J 4 bases, leaving 24 bases between the germline ends. CDR3 length equals 19 residues. CDR3 protein: CASSPNRVHLSLYNSPLHF. In DNA, the CDR3 is TGTGCCAGCAGTCCTAACAGGGTTCACCTTTCTCTTTATAATTCACCCCTCCACTTT.

The chain has TRBV7-2 and TRBJ2-2; D unresolved. Trimming left V 7 bases short and J 0 bases short, with 9 bases between. The CDR3 is 14 residues long. Per the germline V gene, CDR1 is SGHTA and CDR2 is FQGNSA. The CDR3 DNA reads as TGTGCCAGCATCGAGGTCTCGAACACCGGGGAGCTGTTTTTT. Translation gives CASIEVSNTGELFF.

The rearrangement links TRBV18 to TRBJ1-4; the match to TRBD1 covers 12 bases. Germline values: CDR1 KGHSH, CDR2 LQKENI. The CDR3 sequence is 19 residues long. After removal of 1 base from V and 6 bases from J, the junction contained 12 bases not matched to a gene. This CDR3 is CASSPLPPGQGARYEKLFF. CDR3 bases: TGTGCCAGCTCACCACTCCCACCGGGACAGGGGGCTCGTTATGAAAAACTGTTTTTT.

V is TRBV12-3 or TRBV12-4 and J is TRBJ2-7; the D gene is possibly TRBD2 (6 bases). The CDR3 runs to 13 residues. V lost 3 bases, J lost 3 bases, and 9 bases lay in between. The CDR3 DNA reads as TGTGCCAGCAGTTTCGGGGGAGGCTACGAGCAGTACTTC. This sequence encodes CASSFGGGYEQYF.

This chain links TRBV7-9 with TRBJ2-2, with TRBD1 matching 8 bases. This CDR3 has 16 amino acids. Trimming took 4 bases from V and 4 from J; bases not matched to a gene: 8. Per germline, CDR1 SEHNR and CDR2 FQNEAQ (reference sequence). CDR3 nucleotide sequence: TGTGCCAGCAGCTATGGACAGGGCTTTACCACCGGGGAGCTGTTTTTT. Translated, it gives CASSYGQGFTTGELFF. The variable domain in full, with the rest retrieved from reference TRBV7-9 and TRBJ2-2, is DTGVSQNPRHKITKRGQNVTFRCDPISEHNRLYWYRQTLGQGPEFLTYFQNEAQLEKSRLLSDRFSAERPKGSFSTLEIQRTEQGDSAMYLCASSYGQGFTTGELFFGEGSRLTVL.

V is TRBV5-5 and J is TRBJ1-5; D remains ambiguous. CDR1 and CDR2 from the germline V gene are SGHKS and YYEKEE (reference sequence). This CDR3 has 15 residues. The V gene lost 4 bases and the J gene lost 3 bases, with 14 bases spanning the gap. The CDR3 nucleotides are TGTGCCAGCAGCCCTGGCTGGGCCTCCAATCAGCCCCAGCATTTT. It translates to CASSPGWASNQPQHF.

The V gene is TRBV5-1, the J gene TRBJ2-3, with D perhaps matching TRBD2 (9 bases). V was cut by 4 bases and J by 4 bases, with 19 bases left in between. Germline V gene lookup returns CDR1 SGHRS and CDR2 YFSETQ. This CDR3 comprises 16 residues. Written as DNA, the CDR3 is TGCGCCAGCAGCCCAGGGGGCGGGGGGGCTTCAGATACGCAGTATTTT. This gives the protein CASSPGGGGASDTQYF.